The present TCR beta chain was sequenced within a study of T-cell memory formation after mild COVID-19. This clonotype occurred a few times. No antigen is known for it. General study results and limits: Shrinking CD4+ clones were chiefly CM and EM; CD8+ ones were chiefly EMRA.

Germline V gene lookup returns CDR1 DFQATT and CDR2 SNEGSKA (reference sequence). With 3 bases clipped from V and 3 bases from J, the junction kept 9 bases outside the gene matches. The CDR3 runs to 15 residues. In TCRdb, the 5' RACE reads were re-called with MiXCR into one record per CDR3 protein. The sample yields roughly 130,000 distinct CDR3 sequences, 15% to 20% seen once. This rearrangement joins TRBV20-1 to TRBJ2-5; 8 bases line up with TRBD1. The sample consisted of PBMCs or a T cell subset sorted from them (not recorded which). This receptor was identified in an adult woman who had mild COVID-19 (a few samples of this study predate the infection). Cell type and time point are not known. This CDR3 reads CSARDGQGGKETQYF. The DNA for the CDR3 is TGCAGTGCTAGGGATGGACAGGGAGGAAAAGAGACCCAGTACTTC.